The T cell receptor (beta chain) under discussion was sequenced for a study of CDR3 diversity in severe acne. TCRdb recomputed calls from the PCR reads with MiXCR, one row per CDR3 protein. The repertoire consists of under 100,000 distinct CDR3 sequences, with over 45% occurring once and the leading ten covering 10%. This clonotype was found once. The CDR3 carries no conserved terminal phenylalanine or tryptophan, so it likely arises from a read error. This CDR3 contains 18 residues. The germline V gene has CDR1 SGHTA and CDR2 FQGNSA. J is TRBJ2-1 and V is TRBV7-2; 13 nucleotides line up with TRBD2. The sample comprised blood. This sequence was found in a male donor in good health, serving as a control. Written as DNA, the CDR3 is TGTGCCAGCCGCTTACGAAGGGCACTAGCGGGAGGGCTGAATGAGCAGTTCCTC. Translation: CASRLRRALAGGLNEQFL.